Described below is a single T cell receptor beta chain sequence and its context. The antigen remains undetermined. The germline V gene encodes CDR1 SGHVS and CDR2 FQNEAQ. V was trimmed by 0 bases and J by 4 bases, leaving 7 bases between them. This CDR3 region has 14 residues. The entry originates in a study of T-cell reconstitution after alpha-beta-depleted transplantation in children. Study-level findings and limits: Hyperexpanded clones declined; after one year, newly produced T cells mostly supplied diversity. At around two months after transplant, the alpha-beta T cells were reportedly derived from several hundred expanded clones that came from non-depleted graft cells. For some patients, TCRbeta diversity was high at day 60 because of recipient T cells and thymic progenitors that survived.

The library targeted TCRbeta and was prepared with unique molecular identifiers. TCRdb analysed the PCR reads with MiXCR anew, one entry per CDR3 protein. The sample lists fewer than 250,000 distinct CDR3 sequences; around a sixth were seen once. This sequence originates from a male patient aged 2 to 9 who had a stem cell transplant for acute lymphoblastic leukemia, so the T cells may come from the graft donor. The specimen was PBMCs, mostly from graft donor cells, collected 360 days after TCRalphabeta/CD19-depleted stem cell transplant. The chain is built from TRBV7-8 and TRBJ1-5; perhaps TRBD1 as D (5 bases). The CDR3 DNA reads TGTGCCAGCAGCTTAGCGCCAGGGAATCAGCCCCAGCATTTT. Translating it yields CASSLAPGNQPQHF. Looking up the rest from reference TRBV7-8 and TRBJ1-5 gives the full variable domain: GAGVSQSPRYKVAKRGQDVALRCDPISGHVSLFWYQQALGQGPEFLTYFQNEAQLDKSGLPSDRFFAERPEGSVSTLKIQRTQQEDSAVYLCASSLAPGNQPQHFGDGTRLSIL.